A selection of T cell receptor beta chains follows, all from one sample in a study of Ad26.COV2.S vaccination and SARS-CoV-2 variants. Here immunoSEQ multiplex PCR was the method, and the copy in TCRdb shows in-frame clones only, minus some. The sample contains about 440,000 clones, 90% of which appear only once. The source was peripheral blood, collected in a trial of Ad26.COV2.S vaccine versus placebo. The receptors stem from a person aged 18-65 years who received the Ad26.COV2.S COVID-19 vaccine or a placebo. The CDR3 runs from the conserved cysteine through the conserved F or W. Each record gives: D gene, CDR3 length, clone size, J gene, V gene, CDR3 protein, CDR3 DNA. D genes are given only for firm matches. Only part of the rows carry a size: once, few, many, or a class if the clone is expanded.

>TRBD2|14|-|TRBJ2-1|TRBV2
CASREGLEYNEQFF
TGTGCCAGCAGGGAAGGACTAGAATACAATGAGCAGTTCTTC
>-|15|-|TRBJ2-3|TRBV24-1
CATSGGTQSTDTQYF
TGTGCCACCAGTGGGGGGACCCAAAGCACAGATACGCAGTATTTT
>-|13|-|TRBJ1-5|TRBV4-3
CASSQDRRQPQHF
TGCGCCAGCAGCCAAGATCGCAGGCAGCCCCAGCATTTT
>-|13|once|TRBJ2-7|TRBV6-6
CASSPNLGYEQYF
TGTGCCAGCAGTCCTAATCTAGGCTACGAGCAGTACTTC
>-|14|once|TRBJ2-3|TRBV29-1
CSVVDRLSTDTQYF
TGCAGCGTTGTGGACAGACTTAGCACAGATACGCAGTATTTT
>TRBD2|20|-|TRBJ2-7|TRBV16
CASSPPPTSGRINAAGEQYF
TGTGCCAGCAGCCCCCCACCGACTAGCGGGAGAATTAACGCCGCGGGGGAGCAGTACTTC
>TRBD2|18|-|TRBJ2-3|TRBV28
CASSAPSPSSGPWGTQYF
TGTGCCAGCAGTGCCCCCTCCCCGTCTAGCGGGCCTTGGGGTACGCAGTATTTT
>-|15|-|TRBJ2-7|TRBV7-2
CASSLSRRGGDEQYF
TGTGCCAGCAGCTTAAGCAGGAGGGGCGGTGACGAGCAGTACTTC
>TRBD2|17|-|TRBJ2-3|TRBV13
CASSAWTSGFGTDTQYF
TGTGCCAGCAGCGCTTGGACTAGCGGGTTTGGCACAGATACGCAGTATTTT
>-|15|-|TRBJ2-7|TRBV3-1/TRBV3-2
CASSQVKVSSYEQYF
TGTGCCAGCAGCCAAGTTAAGGTGAGCTCCTACGAGCAGTACTTC
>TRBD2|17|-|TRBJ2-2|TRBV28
CASRRANSGRGTGELFF
TGTGCCAGCAGACGCGCAAATAGCGGGAGAGGTACCGGGGAGCTGTTTTTT
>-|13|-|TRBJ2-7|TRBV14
CLFKRENSYEQYF
TGTCTCTTCAAACGGGAGAACTCCTACGAGCAGTACTTC
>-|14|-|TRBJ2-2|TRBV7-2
CASSLGTYTGELFF
TGTGCCAGCAGCTTAGGGACATACACCGGGGAGCTGTTTTTT
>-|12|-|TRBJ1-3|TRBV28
CASSNIGNTIYF
TGTGCCAGCAGTAATATAGGGAACACCATATATTTT
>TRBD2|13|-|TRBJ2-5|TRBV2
CASRGLAKETQYF
TGTGCCAGCAGGGGACTAGCGAAAGAGACCCAGTACTTC
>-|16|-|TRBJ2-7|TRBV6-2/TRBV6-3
CASSTSSFGAGYEQYF
TGTGCCAGCAGTACCTCTAGCTTTGGGGCTGGCTACGAGCAGTACTTC
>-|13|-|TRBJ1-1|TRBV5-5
CASSLGGRTEAFF
TGTGCCAGCAGCCTTGGAGGGAGGACTGAAGCTTTCTTT
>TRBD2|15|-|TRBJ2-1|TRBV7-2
CASSLTGTSYNEQFF
TGTGCCAGCAGCTTAACCGGGACTAGCTATAATGAGCAGTTCTTC
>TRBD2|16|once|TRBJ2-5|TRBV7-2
CASSLSGLAGAETQYF
TGTGCCAGCAGCCTTTCGGGACTAGCGGGAGCTGAGACCCAGTACTTC
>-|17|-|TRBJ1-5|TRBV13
CASSLRSWGGDNQPQHF
TGTGCCAGCAGCTTAAGGTCGTGGGGAGGGGATAATCAGCCCCAGCATTTT
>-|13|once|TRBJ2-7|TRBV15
CATSRDPRYEQYF
TGTGCCACCAGCAGAGATCCCCGTTACGAGCAGTACTTC
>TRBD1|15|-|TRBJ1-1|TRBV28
CASTSTGLMNTEAFF
TGTGCCAGCACCTCGACAGGGCTGATGAACACTGAAGCTTTCTTT
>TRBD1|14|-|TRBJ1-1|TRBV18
CASSPGQGGTEAFF
TGTGCCAGCTCACCCGGACAGGGGGGCACTGAAGCTTTCTTT
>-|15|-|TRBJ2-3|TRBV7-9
CASSLVAEPTDTQYF
TGTGCCAGCAGCTTAGTTGCGGAGCCCACAGATACGCAGTATTTT
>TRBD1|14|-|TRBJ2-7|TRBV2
CASSSDRGPYEQYF
TGTGCCAGCAGTTCCGACAGGGGACCCTACGAGCAGTACTTC
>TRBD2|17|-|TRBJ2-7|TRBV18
CASSPPVAAGDRYEQYF
TGTGCCAGCTCACCACCGGTGGCGGCGGGAGATAGATACGAGCAGTACTTC
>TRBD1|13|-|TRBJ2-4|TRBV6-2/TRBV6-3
CASSYSMRDRVSF
TGTGCCAGCAGTTACTCCATGCGGGACAGGGTTTCTTTC